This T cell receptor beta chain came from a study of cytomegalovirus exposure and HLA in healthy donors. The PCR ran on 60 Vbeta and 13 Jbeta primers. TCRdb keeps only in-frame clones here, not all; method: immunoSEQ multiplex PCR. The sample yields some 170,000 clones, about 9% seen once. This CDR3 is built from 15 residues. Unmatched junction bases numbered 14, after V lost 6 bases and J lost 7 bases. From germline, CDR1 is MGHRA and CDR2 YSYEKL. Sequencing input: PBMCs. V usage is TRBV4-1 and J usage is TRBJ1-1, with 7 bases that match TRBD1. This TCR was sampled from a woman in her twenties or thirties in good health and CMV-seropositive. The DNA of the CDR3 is TGCGCCAGCAGTAAGATGGGGGCAGGGGGATATGAAGCTTTCTTT. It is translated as CASSKMGAGGYEAFF.